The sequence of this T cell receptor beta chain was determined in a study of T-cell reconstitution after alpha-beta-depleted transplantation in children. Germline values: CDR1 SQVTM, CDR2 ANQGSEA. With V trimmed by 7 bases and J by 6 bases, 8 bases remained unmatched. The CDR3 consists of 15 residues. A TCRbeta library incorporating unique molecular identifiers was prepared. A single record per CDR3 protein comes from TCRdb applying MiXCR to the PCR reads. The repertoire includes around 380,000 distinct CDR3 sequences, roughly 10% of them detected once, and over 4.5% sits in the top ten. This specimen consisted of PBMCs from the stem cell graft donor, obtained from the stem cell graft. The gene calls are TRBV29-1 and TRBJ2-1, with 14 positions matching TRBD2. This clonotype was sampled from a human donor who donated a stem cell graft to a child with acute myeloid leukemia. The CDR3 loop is CSGAGTSGRGNEQFF. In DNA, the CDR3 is TGCAGCGGGGCAGGGACTAGCGGGAGAGGCAATGAGCAGTTCTTC.